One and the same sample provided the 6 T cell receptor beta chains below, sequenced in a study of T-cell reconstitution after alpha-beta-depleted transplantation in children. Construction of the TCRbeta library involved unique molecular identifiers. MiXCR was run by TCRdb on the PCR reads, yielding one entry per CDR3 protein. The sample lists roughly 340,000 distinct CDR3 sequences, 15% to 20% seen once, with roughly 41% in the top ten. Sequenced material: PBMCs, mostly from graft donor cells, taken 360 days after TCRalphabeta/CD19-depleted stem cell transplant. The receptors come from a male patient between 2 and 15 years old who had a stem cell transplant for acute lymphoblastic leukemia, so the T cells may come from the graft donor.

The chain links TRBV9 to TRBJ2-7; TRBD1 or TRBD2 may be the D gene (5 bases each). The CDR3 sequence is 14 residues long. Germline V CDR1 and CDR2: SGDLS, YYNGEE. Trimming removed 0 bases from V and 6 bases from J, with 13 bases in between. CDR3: CASSVGRWGSEQYF. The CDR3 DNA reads TGTGCCAGCAGCGTAGGTCGATGGGGGAGCGAGCAGTACTTC.

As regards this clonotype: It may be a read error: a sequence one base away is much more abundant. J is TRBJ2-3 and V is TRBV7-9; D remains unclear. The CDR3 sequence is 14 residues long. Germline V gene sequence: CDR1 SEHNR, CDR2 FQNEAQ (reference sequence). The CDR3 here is CASSFIRSTDTPYF. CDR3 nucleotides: TGTGCCAGCAGCTTTATCCGGAGCACAGATACGCCGTATTTT. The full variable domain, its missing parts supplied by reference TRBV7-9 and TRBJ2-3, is DTGVSQNPRHKITKRGQNVTFRCDPISEHNRLYWYRQTLGQGPEFLTYFQNEAQLEKSRLLSDRFSAERPKGSFSTLEIQRTEQGDSAMYLCASSFIRSTDTPYFGPGTRLTVL.

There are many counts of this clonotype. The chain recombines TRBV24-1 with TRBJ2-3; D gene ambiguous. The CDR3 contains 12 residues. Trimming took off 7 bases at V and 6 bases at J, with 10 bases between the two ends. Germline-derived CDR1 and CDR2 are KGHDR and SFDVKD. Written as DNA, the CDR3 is TGTGCCACCAGGGGGTCCCTGGATACGCAGTATTTT. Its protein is CATRGSLDTQYF.

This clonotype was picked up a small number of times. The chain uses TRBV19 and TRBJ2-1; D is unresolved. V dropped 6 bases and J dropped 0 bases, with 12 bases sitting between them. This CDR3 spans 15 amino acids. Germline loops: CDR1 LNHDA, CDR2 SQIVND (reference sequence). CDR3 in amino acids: CASSIPLSSYNEQFF. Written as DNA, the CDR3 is TGTGCCAGTAGCATACCTCTTAGCTCCTACAATGAGCAGTTCTTC. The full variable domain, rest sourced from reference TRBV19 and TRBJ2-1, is DGGITQSPKYLFRKEGQNVTLSCEQNLNHDAMYWYRQDPGQGLRLIYYSQIVNDFQKGDIAEGYSVSREKKESFPLTVTSAQKNPTAFYLCASSIPLSSYNEQFFGPGTRLTVL.

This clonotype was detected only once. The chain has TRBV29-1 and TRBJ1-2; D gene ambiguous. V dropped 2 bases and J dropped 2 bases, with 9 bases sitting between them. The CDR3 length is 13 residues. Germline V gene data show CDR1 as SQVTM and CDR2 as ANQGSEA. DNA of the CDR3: TGCAGCGTTGAAAGGGCGGGGAACTATGGCTACACCTTC. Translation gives CSVERAGNYGYTF.

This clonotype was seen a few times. DNA of the CDR3: TGCGCCAGCAGCCGCATAGGAAGCTCCTATGGCTACACCTTC. Protein sequence: CASSRIGSSYGYTF. The chain couples TRBV4-1 to TRBJ1-2; no clear D gene. Trimming stripped 4 bases from V and 4 bases from J, with 13 bases between. The CDR3 is 14 amino acids. From germline, CDR1 is MGHRA and CDR2 YSYEKL.